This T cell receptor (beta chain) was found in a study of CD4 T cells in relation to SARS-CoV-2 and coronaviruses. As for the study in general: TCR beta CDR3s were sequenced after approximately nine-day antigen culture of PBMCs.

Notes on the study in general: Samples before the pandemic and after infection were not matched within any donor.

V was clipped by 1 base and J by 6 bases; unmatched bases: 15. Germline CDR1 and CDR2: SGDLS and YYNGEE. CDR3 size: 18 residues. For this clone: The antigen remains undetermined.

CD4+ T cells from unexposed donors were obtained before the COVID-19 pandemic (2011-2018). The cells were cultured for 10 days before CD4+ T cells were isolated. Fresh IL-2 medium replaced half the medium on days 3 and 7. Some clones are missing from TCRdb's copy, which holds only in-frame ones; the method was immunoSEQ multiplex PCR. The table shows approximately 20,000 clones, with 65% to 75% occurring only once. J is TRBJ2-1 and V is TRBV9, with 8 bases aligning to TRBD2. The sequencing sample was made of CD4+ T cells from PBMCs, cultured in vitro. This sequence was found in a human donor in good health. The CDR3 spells CASSVNPYGKREFNEQFF. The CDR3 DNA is TGTGCCAGCAGCGTAAATCCCTATGGAAAGCGGGAGTTCAATGAGCAGTTCTTC.